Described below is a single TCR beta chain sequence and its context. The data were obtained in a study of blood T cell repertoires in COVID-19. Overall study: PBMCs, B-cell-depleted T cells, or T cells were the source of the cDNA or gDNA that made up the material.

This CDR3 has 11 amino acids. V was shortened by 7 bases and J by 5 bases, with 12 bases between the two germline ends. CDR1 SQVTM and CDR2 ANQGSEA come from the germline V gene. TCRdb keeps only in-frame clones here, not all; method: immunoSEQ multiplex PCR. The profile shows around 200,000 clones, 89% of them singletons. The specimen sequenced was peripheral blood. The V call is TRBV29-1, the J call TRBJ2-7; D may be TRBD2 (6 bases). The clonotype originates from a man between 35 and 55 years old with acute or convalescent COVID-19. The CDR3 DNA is TGCAGCGCGGGACTCGGGGACGAGCAGTACTTC. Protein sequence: CSAGLGDEQYF.